This T cell receptor beta chain was captured by sequencing in a study of regulatory T cells in long-lasting Graves disease (dated by TCRdb to 2020 to 2022). Turning to the overall study: Antithyroid drugs had been taken for less than 3 months by newly diagnosed Graves' disease patients. Patients with persistent Graves' disease were compared with patients with newly diagnosed Graves' disease using TCR sequencing and RNA sequencing of peripheral blood. The study took place in China and was registered as a clinical trial. A total of 35 or so samples underwent TCR sequencing: about 13 from persistent and roughly 20 from newly diagnosed Graves' disease patients. On the study overall, not on this receptor specifically: Patients with persistent disease shared more public clonotypes (fewer than 3,000) than newly diagnosed patients did (more than 900). The small sample size was acknowledged by the authors as a limitation that may reduce accuracy. Persistent disease showed preferential use of TRBV28, TRBJ1-2 and TRBJ2-5, whereas newly diagnosed disease favored TRBV20-1 and TRBJ2-1. Only the TCR beta chain was sequenced and analyzed. Peripheral blood alone was examined, since thyroid tissue, which constituted the primary lesion, could not be accessed. Compared with newly diagnosed patients, persistent Graves' disease patients had lower TCR Shannon entropy and fewer highly expanded clones, which suggests clonal expansion.

The library was obtained by multiplex PCR. Sequencing instrument: Illumina HiSeq 4000. CDR3 regions were amplified by Arm-PCR with iRepertoire HTBI primers to construct TCR beta libraries. Before sequencing, the PCR products went through gel purification. The study's processing was this. Across samples, 60 to 70 TRBV and over 11 TRBJ segments were identified and used for gene usage analysis of CDR3 amino acid clonotypes. COPE and FqMerger were used to merge filtered high-quality paired reads into contigs. BLAST was used to align contigs to IMGT TRBV, TRBD and TRBJ reference genes, and CDR3 was defined according to IMGT. Clonotypes above 0.1% frequency were classified as highly expanded clones. Shannon entropy served as the measure of repertoire diversity, while the Gini coefficient captured V-J evenness. A clonotype found in more than one individual was treated as public. TCRdb reprocessed the public reads (quality trimming at Q25 with fastp, clone calling with MiXCR) and kept in-frame beta chains. Rows are unified per CDR3 protein, each entry keeping the most common DNA and genes. TCRdb's processing, not the authors', yielded these V and J calls. The sample table contains around 400,000 distinct CDR3 sequences; only one count was recorded for around 15% of them. Clones ranked in the top ten supply about 20% of the sample.

The time point label here, explained by the study, means: newly diagnosed GD, antithyroid drugs for less than 3 months. For both TCR sequencing and RNA sequencing, RNA was extracted from PBMCs using TRIzol. The diagnosis of Graves' disease was made according to American Thyroid Association guidelines. Recruitment of patients was carried out at an endocrinology department in Xi'an, China. Each patient gave approximately 9.7 milliliters of peripheral blood, collected in an EDTA anticoagulant tube. PBMCs were isolated by Ficoll Paque Plus density gradient separation without further T cell sorting. RNA quality was checked with an Agilent 2100 Bioanalyzer and agarose gel, and concentration with a NanoDrop 2000. This clonotype was detected many times. Its antigen is unknown. Per-base quality was not reported, and no clone a single base away is much larger than it. Via the germline V gene, CDR1 is KGHSH and CDR2 LQKENI. Trimming takes 6 bases from V and 6 bases from J, and the germline ends sit 12 bases apart. The CDR3, from cysteine to phenylalanine, totals 13 residues. The only DNA kept is the CDR3, 39 bases in frame from the first base.

The TCR comes from a female donor with Graves disease. This material consisted of peripheral blood mononuclear cells (PBMCs), taken at new diagnosis, from a patient treated with antithyroid drugs. The chain links TRBV18 with TRBJ1-5; the D segment cannot be called with confidence. The sequenced DNA: TGTGCCAGCTCCGCGGGAGGGAGTCAGCCCCAGCATTTT. Its protein product is CASSAGGSQPQHF. Reference TRBV18 and TRBJ1-5 proteins supply the regions before and after the CDR3; the full variable domain is: NAGVMQNPRHLVRRRGQEARLRCSPMKGHSHVYWYRQLPEEGLKFMVYLQKENIIDESGMPKERFSAEFPKEGPSILRIQQVVRGDSAAYFCASSAGGSQPQHFGDGTRLSIL.